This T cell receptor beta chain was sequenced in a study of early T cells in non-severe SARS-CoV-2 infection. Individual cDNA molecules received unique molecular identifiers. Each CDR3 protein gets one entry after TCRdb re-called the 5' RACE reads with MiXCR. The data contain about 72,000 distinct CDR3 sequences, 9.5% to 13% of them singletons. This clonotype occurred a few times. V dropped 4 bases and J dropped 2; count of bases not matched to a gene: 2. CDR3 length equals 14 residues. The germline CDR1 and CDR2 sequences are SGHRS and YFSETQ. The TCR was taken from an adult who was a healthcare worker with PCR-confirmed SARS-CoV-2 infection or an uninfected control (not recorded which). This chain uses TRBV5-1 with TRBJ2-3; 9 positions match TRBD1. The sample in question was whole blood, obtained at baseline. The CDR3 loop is CASSTGGVTDTQYF. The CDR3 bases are TGCGCCAGCAGCACAGGGGGCGTCACAGATACGCAGTATTTT. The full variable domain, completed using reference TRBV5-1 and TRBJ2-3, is KAGVTQTPRYLIKTRGQQVTLSCSPISGHRSVSWYQQTPGQGLQFLFEYFSETQRNKGNFPGRFSGRQFSNSRSEMNVSTLELGDSALYLCASSTGGVTDTQYFGPGTRLTVL.